Listed below are T cell receptor beta chains from one sample, sequenced in a study of cytomegalovirus exposure and HLA in healthy donors. Measured with immunoSEQ multiplex PCR; TCRdb has only the in-frame clones, and not every one. The table shows fewer than 200,000 clones, with roughly 70% occurring only once. Source material: PBMCs. Receptors were obtained from a girl aged 5-17 years in good health and CMV-seronegative. CDR3s include the opening cysteine and the closing phenylalanine or tryptophan. Where a row states a size, it is once, few, many or the class of an expanded clone; other rows omit it.

clone_size v_call cdr3_aa
- TRBV10-1 CASSVGTGSTDTQYF
- TRBV4-1 CASSQEAGQGANVLTF
- TRBV11-1 CASSIPTEVYTDTQYF
- TRBV6-4 CASSELAGGNEQFF
- TRBV19 CASSNRGPHTDTQYF
- TRBV5-6 CASSLGGDSSYLGYTF
- TRBV25-1 CASSNSYEQYF
- TRBV5-1 CASSPGRVVSGANVLTF
- TRBV7-7 CASSQTSGKEETQYF
- TRBV6-6 CASIRDTEAFF
- TRBV7-6 CASSSEEEVSYNEQFF
- TRBV11-2 CASSSTGINEQFF
- TRBV2 CASGDRDNSPLHF
once TRBV29-1 CSLINYNEQFF
once TRBV7-3 CASSSGLENTGELFF
- TRBV4-1 CASSQVGQKYEQYF
few TRBV10-3 CAISEGSTEAFF
- TRBV7-3 CASSSNLAGYTDTQYF
- TRBV6-1 CATGKRGDLVEQFF
- TRBV13 CASSYAGFEQFF
- TRBV2 CASSTGIRGYTF
few TRBV19 CASSIAGYGEETQYF
- TRBV9 CASSVNPGSGDSSTDTQYF
- TRBV4-1 CASSQGLAGDGEQYF
- TRBV6-1 CASSHSGQGTDTQYF
- TRBV27 CASRVNSYNEQFF
few TRBV9 CASSVAPREDIYGYTF
few TRBV7-7 CASSLNPGINTGELFF